Following are 10 T cell receptor beta chains from one sample sequenced in a study of blood T cell repertoires in COVID-19. The method was immunoSEQ multiplex PCR; TCRdb's version includes in-frame clones alone and lacks a portion of them. The data contain 86,000 or so clones, about four fifths of them seen just once; the ten biggest clones take up 1.2%. Material for sequencing was peripheral blood. The receptors were sampled from a woman over 75 with acute or convalescent COVID-19.

The CDR3 here is CATSPLSGTGELFF. Written as DNA, the CDR3 is TGTGCCACCAGCCCTCTTAGCGGCACCGGGGAGCTGTTTTTT. The chain uses TRBV15 and TRBJ2-2; possible D gene TRBD2, 6 bases. V lost 5 bases to trimming and J lost 4 bases, with 11 bases between them. The CDR3 totals 14 residues. CDR1 and CDR2 (germline): LNHNV, YYDKDF (reference sequence).

Details on this clone: The same CDR3 can be traced to other DNA sequences in this sample. The chain has TRBV5-1 and TRBJ2-3, with D possibly matching TRBD1 (7 bases). Trimming left V 0 bases short and J 2 bases short, with 13 bases between. The V gene's germline CDR1 is SGHRS and CDR2 YFSETQ. This CDR3 is built from 16 residues. The CDR3 coding sequence is TGCGCCAGCAGCTTGGGCGGGACAGCAATCACAGATACGCAGTATTTT. This codes for CASSLGGTAITDTQYF.

The chain recombines TRBV3-1 (or the pseudogene TRBV3-2) with TRBJ2-7; 7 bases are shared with TRBD1. The CDR3 sequence is 13 residues long. The ends lost 3 bases at V and 4 bases at J; junction bases unmatched: 3. Germline lookup yields CDR1 LGHDT and CDR2 YNNKEL (reference sequence). CDR3 region: CASSHGTEYEQYF. The CDR3 DNA reads TGTGCCAGCAGCCACGGGACAGAATACGAGCAGTACTTC.

The gene calls are TRBV28 and TRBJ1-1; possible D gene TRBD1, 5 bases. Germline loops: CDR1 MDHEN, CDR2 SYDVKM. The CDR3 loop spans 13 amino acids. The ends were cut back, 6 bases at V and 11 bases at J, with 19 bases in the middle. The CDR3 is CASSSPGETNAFF. DNA for the CDR3: TGTGCCAGCAGCTCACCGGGGGAAACAAACGCTTTCTTT.

This clone was seen more than once but under ten times. The chain employs TRBV5-1 and TRBJ2-5, with 16 bases aligning to TRBD2. This CDR3 region has 17 residues. V gave up 4 bases and J gave up 5 bases; unmatched junction bases: 8. Germline V gene sequence: CDR1 SGHRS, CDR2 YFSETQ. The CDR3 reads CASSPGTSGRALETQYF. CDR3 nucleotide sequence: TGCGCCAGCAGCCCCGGGACTAGCGGGAGGGCCTTGGAGACCCAGTACTTC.

This chain uses TRBV3-1 (or the pseudogene TRBV3-2) with TRBJ2-3; TRBD2 matches 10 bases. The CDR3 is 15 amino acids. CDR1 is LGHDT, CDR2 YNNKEL, per germline (reference sequence). With V trimmed by 5 bases and J by 7 bases, 9 bases remained unmatched. The CDR3, as DNA: TGTGCCAGCAGCGAACCCACTAGCGGGGTAAATACGCAGTATTTT. Translating it yields CASSEPTSGVNTQYF.

The chain couples TRBV2 to TRBJ2-7, with 13 bases fitting TRBD2. V lost 6 bases, J lost 6 bases, and 5 bases stayed unmatched. In germline, CDR1 is SNHLY, CDR2 FYNNEI. The CDR3 totals 14 residues. As DNA, the CDR3 is TGTGCCAGCAGCTTGGGACTAGCGGGGACCGAGCAGTACTTC. Protein product: CASSLGLAGTEQYF.

The chain joins TRBV6-5 to TRBJ2-1; 10 bases line up with TRBD1. The CDR3 sequence is 15 residues long. Trimming cost V 10 bases and J 0 bases; bases outside gene matches: 6. Looked up from germline, CDR1 is MNHEY and CDR2 is SVGAGI. The CDR3, as DNA: TGTGCCACCGGACAGGGGGTGAGCTCCTACAATGAGCAGTTCTTC. Protein: CATGQGVSSYNEQFF.

The V and J genes are TRBV10-1 and TRBJ2-5; perhaps TRBD1 as D (6 bases). Trimming cost V 11 bases and J 1 base, with 14 bases left between them. The CDR3 sequence is 13 residues long. The germline CDR1 and CDR2 sequences are WNHNN and SYGVQD (reference sequence). CDR3 loop: CARGQTIQETQYF. The CDR3 DNA reads TGCGCCCGAGGACAGACGATCCAAGAGACCCAGTACTTC.

V usage is TRBV11-2 and J usage is TRBJ1-2; TRBD1 might be the D (5 bases). The CDR3 has 18 amino acids. Looked up from germline, CDR1 is SGHAT and CDR2 is FQNNGV. Between the trimmed V and J ends, which lost 0 bases and 4 bases, there was a span of 21 bases. The CDR3 is CASSLDFTRGGARYGYTF. As DNA, the CDR3 is TGTGCCAGCAGCTTAGATTTCACCCGGGGAGGGGCGCGCTATGGCTACACCTTC. Supplemented by reference TRBV11-2 and TRBJ1-2, the full variable domain reads EAGVAQSPRYKIIEKRQSVAFWCNPISGHATLYWYQQILGQGPKLLIQFQNNGVVDDSQLPKDRFSAERLKGVDSTLKIQPAKLEDSAVYLCASSLDFTRGGARYGYTFGSGTRLTVV.